Listed here is a single T cell receptor (beta chain). This clonotype was picked up a small number of times. It has no known antigen specificity. No much larger clone exists at a distance of one base, and base qualities are not known. The library came from 5' RACE. TCRdb names Illumina HiSeq 2500 as the instrument used. A second roughly 6 to 12 cycle PCR used a sample-barcoded 5' primer and a J-beta primer mix. A template-switch 5' adaptor carrying 12 random nucleotides introduced a unique molecular identifier onto each TCR beta cDNA molecule. Each sample yielded at least 3 million CDR3-containing paired-end reads. All of the RNA was converted into first-strand cDNA using the Mint cDNA synthesis kit, with a TRBC-specific oligonucleotide serving as the primer. All cDNA was treated with uracil-DNA glycosylase and then went through a first 18-cycle PCR with the universal primers M1SS and BC2_uni_R. From the authors' description of their analysis: For normalization, 1 million high-quality reads were randomly selected from each sample, with every read carrying a distinct molecular identifier. Instead of being binned into consensus sequences, reads that shared molecular identifiers were thrown out. MiTCR, set to a Q25 quality threshold and the strictest error-elimination algorithm, was used for CDR3 identification, clonotype clustering and error correction. Lower-bound total TCR beta diversity was estimated with a nonparametric unseen species model using Euler transformation. TCRdb reprocessed the public reads (quality trimming at Q25 with fastp, clone calling with MiXCR) and kept in-frame beta chains. A single entry per CDR3 protein holds the most common genes and DNA from its merged rows. These V and J calls originate from TCRdb's pipeline instead of the authors' own analysis. The sample contains approximately 800,000 distinct CDR3 sequences, more than 20% of them found a single time. More than 3% of the sample goes to the ten largest clones.

The CDR3, cysteine through phenylalanine, is 17 amino acids long. The CDR3 DNA has 51 bases and is translated from base 1. A distance of 13 bases separates the germline ends of V and J, which lose 0 bases and 0 bases respectively. CDR1 is given as LGHNA and CDR2 as YSLEER, both from the germline V gene. Donors were approximately 42 systemically healthy Caucasian individuals from Russia aged roughly 6 to 95 years. Ten milliliters of peripheral blood were drawn from each donor into EDTA-treated Vacutainer tubes. Ficoll-Paque density-gradient centrifugation was used to isolate PBMCs, with at least 6.5 million per sample. Total RNA was extracted from PBMCs with Trizol reagent, with at least 6 micrograms obtained per sample. Naive CD45RAhigh/CD27high T cell percentages were measured by flow cytometry on a PBMC aliquot from every donor. This record belongs to a study of blood T cells in healthy people across ages (dated by TCRdb to 2015 to 2017). About the investigation overall: In model experiments, template switching captured roughly one uniquely barcoded TCR beta cDNA molecule for every two T cells. The study analyzed two additional independent replicas of 1 million unique cDNA reads from the same blood draw for two donors, one aged 18 to 30 and one aged 80 or older. Age-related changes in TCR beta repertoire diversity were measured in the study by deep sequencing normalized with unique cDNA molecular identifiers. The donors were divided into four age groups: young (average approximately 16 years), middle-aged (approximately 39), aged (about 61) and long-lived (roughly 88).

Findings and caveats that apply to the study as a whole: Because donor CMV infection status was unknown, age-related changes in expanded clonotypes were potentially confounded. The long-lived group showed more naive CD4+ T cells, fewer expanded clones and increased TCR diversity than the aged group, suggesting age selection. Observed TCR beta diversity per million T cells fell roughly linearly with age, and a significant reduction was already apparent by age roughly 40. Observed TCR beta diversity correlated strongly with the percentage of naive T cells measured by flow cytometry. Estimates of total diversity based on one million sequenced T cells were regarded as lower bounds and as underestimates. Since profiling was done on bulk unsorted PBMCs, naive and antigen-experienced compartments could not be conclusively compared.

The data were also submitted as part of a second study, on T cells of mothers and their children. As the second publication notes: Donors were nine systemically healthy Caucasian individuals: three mothers and their six children. cDNA synthesis used all of the extracted RNA, with approximately 1.4 ug of RNA in each 15 ul reaction. In the second PCR, the M1S primer introduced both the sample barcodes and 2-4 random nucleotides. Each mother yielded over 9 million TCR beta CDR3 reads and each child some 3 million reads. In both related and unrelated pairs, thymic selection shapes the output of TCR recombination in a similar way, with inherited differences having only a minor effect. Normalized repertoire overlap was always slightly but never significantly higher in related than unrelated mother-child pairs. Persistent microchimeric T cell clones were not detected, at a sensitivity of approximately 100 clones per million clonotypes. Deep NGS was used in the study to compare the TCR beta repertoires of mothers and children and to look for features that separate related mother-child pairs from unrelated individuals. On average, the children were about 12 +/- 4 years old, while the mothers were roughly 36 +/- 4 years old. Libraries were sequenced on Illumina HiSeq 2000 with 100+100 nt paired-end reads after adapter ligation with NEBNext reagents. Mother and child libraries were prepared a month apart and sequenced in separate runs to prevent cross-contamination. Between roughly 450,000 and 2,000,000 distinct TCR beta clonotypes were identified per donor. Naive TCR beta clonotypes were estimated from low-frequency clonotypes matched to each donor's FACS-determined naive share, without sorting.

In this chain, TRBV4-3 is recombined with TRBJ2-3, with no confidently assigned D gene. The source of this sequence is a boy aged 5-17 years in good health. The sequencing sample was made of blood. At the DNA level, the sequence is TGCGCCAGCAGCCAAGATCAGGCAGGTTTTAGCACAGATACGCAGTATTTT. It is translated as CASSQDQAGFSTDTQYF.